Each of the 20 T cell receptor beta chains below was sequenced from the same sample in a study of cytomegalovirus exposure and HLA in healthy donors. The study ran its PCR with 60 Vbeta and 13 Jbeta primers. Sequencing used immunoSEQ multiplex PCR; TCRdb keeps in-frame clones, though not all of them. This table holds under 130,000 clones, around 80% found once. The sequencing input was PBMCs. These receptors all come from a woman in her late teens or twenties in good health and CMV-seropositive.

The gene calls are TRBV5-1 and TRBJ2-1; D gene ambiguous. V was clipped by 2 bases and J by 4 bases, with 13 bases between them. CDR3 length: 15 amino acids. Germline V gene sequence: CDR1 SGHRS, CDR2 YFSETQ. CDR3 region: CASSLETVRYNEQFF. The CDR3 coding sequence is TGCGCCAGCAGCTTAGAAACAGTGCGTTACAATGAGCAGTTCTTC.

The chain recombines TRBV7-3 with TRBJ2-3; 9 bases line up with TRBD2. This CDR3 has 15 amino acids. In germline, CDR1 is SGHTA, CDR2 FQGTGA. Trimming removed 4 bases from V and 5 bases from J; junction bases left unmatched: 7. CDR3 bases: TGTGCCAGCAGCTATAGCGGGGGATGGGGAGATACGCAGTATTTT. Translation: CASSYSGGWGDTQYF.

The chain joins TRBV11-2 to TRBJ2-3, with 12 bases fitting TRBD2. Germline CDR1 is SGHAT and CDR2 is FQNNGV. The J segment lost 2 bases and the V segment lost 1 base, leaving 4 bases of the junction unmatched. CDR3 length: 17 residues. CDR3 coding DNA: TGTGCCAGCAGCTTAGCTGGGACTAGCGGGTCCACAGATACGCAGTATTTT. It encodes CASSLAGTSGSTDTQYF.

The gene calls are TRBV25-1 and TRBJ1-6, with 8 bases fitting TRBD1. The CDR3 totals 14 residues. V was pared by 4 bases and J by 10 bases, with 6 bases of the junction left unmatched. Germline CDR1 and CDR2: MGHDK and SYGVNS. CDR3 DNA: TGTGCCAGCAGTGGTGGACAGGGCTACTCACCCCTCCACTTT. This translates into CASSGGQGYSPLHF.

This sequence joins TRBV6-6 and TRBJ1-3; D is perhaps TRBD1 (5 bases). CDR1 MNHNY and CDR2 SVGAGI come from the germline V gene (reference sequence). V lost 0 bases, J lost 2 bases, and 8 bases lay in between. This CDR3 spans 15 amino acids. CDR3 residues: CASSYSGGAGNTIYF. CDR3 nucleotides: TGTGCCAGCAGTTACTCGGGGGGAGCTGGAAACACCATATATTTT.

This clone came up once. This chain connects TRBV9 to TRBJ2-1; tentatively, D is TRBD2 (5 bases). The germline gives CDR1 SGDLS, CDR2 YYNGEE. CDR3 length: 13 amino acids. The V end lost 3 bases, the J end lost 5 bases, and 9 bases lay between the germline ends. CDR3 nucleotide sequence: TGTGCCAGCAGCGCCGTAGCGAACAATGAGCAGTTCTTC. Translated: CASSAVANNEQFF.

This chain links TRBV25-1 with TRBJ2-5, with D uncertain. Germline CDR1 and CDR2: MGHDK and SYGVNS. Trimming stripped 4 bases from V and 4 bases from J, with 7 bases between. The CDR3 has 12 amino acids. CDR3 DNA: TGTGCCAGCAGTGGTTCCTCAGAGACCCAGTACTTC. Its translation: CASSGSSETQYF.

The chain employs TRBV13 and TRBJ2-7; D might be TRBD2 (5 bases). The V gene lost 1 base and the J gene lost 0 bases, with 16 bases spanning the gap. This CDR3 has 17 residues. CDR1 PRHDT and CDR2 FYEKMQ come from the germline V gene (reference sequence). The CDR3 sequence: CASSLEVASSLSYEQYF. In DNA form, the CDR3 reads TGTGCCAGCAGCTTAGAAGTGGCTAGCAGTCTCTCCTACGAGCAGTACTTC.

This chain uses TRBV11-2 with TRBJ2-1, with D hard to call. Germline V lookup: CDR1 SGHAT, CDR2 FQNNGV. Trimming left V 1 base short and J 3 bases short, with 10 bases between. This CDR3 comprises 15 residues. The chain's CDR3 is CASSLAVRVYNEQFF. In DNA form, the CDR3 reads TGTGCCAGCAGCTTAGCGGTTAGAGTCTACAATGAGCAGTTCTTC.

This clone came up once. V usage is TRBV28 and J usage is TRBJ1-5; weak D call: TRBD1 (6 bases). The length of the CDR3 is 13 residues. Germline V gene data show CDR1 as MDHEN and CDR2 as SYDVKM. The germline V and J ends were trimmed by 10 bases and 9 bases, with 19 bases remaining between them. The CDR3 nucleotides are TGTGCCATCACACAGGGCCCGGGACGGCCCCAGCATTTT. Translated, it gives CAITQGPGRPQHF.

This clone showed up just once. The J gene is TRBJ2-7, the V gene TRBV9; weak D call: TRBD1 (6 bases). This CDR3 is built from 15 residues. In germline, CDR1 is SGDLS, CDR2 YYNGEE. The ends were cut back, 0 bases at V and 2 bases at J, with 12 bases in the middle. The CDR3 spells CASSVGPGDPYEQYF. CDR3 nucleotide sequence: TGTGCCAGCAGCGTAGGACCAGGGGACCCCTACGAGCAGTACTTC.

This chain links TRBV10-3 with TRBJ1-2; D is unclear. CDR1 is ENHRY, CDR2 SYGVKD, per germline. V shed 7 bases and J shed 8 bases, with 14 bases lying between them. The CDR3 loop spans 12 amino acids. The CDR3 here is CAITGDREGYTF. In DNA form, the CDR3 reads TGTGCCATCACCGGGGATCGGGAAGGCTACACCTTC.

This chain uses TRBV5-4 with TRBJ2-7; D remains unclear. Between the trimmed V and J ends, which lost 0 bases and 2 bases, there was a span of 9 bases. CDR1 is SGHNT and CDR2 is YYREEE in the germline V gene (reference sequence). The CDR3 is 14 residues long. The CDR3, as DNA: TGTGCCAGCAGCTTGGGGTCAGAAACCTACGAGCAGTACTTC. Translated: CASSLGSETYEQYF.

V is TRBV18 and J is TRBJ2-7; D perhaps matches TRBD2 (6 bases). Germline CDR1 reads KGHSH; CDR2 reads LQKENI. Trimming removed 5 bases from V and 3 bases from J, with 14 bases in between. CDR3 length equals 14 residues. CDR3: CASSSALAFYEQYF. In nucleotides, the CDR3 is TGTGCCAGCTCATCAGCACTAGCCTTCTACGAGCAGTACTTC. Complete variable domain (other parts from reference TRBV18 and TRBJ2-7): NAGVMQNPRHLVRRRGQEARLRCSPMKGHSHVYWYRQLPEEGLKFMVYLQKENIIDESGMPKERFSAEFPKEGPSILRIQQVVRGDSAAYFCASSSALAFYEQYFGPGTRLTVT.

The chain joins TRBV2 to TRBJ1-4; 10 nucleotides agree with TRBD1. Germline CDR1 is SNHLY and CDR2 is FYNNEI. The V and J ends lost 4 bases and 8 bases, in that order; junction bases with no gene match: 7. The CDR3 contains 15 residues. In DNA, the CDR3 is TGTGCCAGCAGTGCCCGGACAGGGGGATTGGAAAAACTGTTTTTT. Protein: CASSARTGGLEKLFF.

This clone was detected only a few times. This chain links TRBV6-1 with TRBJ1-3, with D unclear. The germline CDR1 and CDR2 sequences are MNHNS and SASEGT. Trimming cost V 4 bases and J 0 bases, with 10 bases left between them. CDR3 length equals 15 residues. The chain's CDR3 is CASSVGRLSGNTIYF. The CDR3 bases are TGTGCCAGCAGTGTGGGCAGGCTCTCTGGAAACACCATATATTTT.

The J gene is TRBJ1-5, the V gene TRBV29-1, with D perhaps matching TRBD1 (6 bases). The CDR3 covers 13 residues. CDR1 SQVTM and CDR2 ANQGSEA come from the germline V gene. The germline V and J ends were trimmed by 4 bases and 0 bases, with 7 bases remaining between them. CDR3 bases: TGCAGCGTTGGGACAGATAGCAATCAGCCCCAGCATTTT. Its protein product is CSVGTDSNQPQHF.

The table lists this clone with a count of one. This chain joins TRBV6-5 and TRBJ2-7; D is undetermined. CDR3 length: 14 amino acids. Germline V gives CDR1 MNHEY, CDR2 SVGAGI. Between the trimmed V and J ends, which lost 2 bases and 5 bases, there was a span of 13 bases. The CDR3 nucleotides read TGTGCCAGCAGTTACGCGGTAGCCGTGAACGAGCAGTACTTC. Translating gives CASSYAVAVNEQYF.

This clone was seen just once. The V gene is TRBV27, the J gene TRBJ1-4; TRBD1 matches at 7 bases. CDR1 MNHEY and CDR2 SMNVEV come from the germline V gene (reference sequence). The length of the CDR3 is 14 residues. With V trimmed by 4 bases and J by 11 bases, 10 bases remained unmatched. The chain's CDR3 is CASSWDSQARKLFF. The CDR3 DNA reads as TGTGCCAGCAGTTGGGACAGTCAAGCTAGGAAACTGTTTTTT.

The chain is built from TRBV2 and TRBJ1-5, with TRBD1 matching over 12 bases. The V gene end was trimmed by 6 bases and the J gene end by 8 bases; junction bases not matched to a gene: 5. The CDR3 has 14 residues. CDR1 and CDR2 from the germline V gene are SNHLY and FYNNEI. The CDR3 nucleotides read TGTGCCAGCAGCGGGGACAGGGGGCAGGAGCCCCAGCATTTT. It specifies CASSGDRGQEPQHF.